A selection of T cell receptor beta chains follows, all from one sample in a study of human T cells and chemical hapten exposure. MiXCR was run by TCRdb on the RACE reads, yielding one entry per CDR3 protein. The data hold about 380,000 distinct CDR3 sequences, with more than 4.5% observed a single time. Sequencing was performed on whole blood, taken in connection with sensitization to the hapten diphenylcyclopropenone (DPC). The receptors here all came from a woman aged 50 to 60 with alopecia areata. Some clones in this sample may be carry-over from other donors' samples. CDR3s include the opening cysteine and the closing phenylalanine or tryptophan. D genes are given only for firm matches. Expanded clones are given a class, and other clones once, few, many or no size at all.

V: TRBV12-3/TRBV12-4
D: -
J: TRBJ2-1
size: -
CDR3: CASSLSWSSYNEQFF
DNA: TGTGCCAGCAGTCTGTCATGGAGCTCCTACAATGAGCAGTTCTTC

V: TRBV6-2/TRBV6-3
D: -
J: TRBJ2-2
size: -
CDR3: CASTQVTTGELFF
DNA: TGTGCCAGCACCCAAGTTACCACCGGGGAGCTGTTTTTT

V: TRBV7-9
D: -
J: TRBJ1-1
size: few
CDR3: CASSLETVTRAFF
DNA: TGTGCCAGCAGCTTAGAGACAGTCACGAGGGCTTTCTTT

V: TRBV12-3/TRBV12-4
D: -
J: TRBJ1-1
size: few
CDR3: CASSFSSKGTEAFF
DNA: TGTGCCAGCAGTTTTAGCTCAAAGGGCACTGAAGCTTTCTTT

V: TRBV6-2/TRBV6-3
D: TRBD2
J: TRBJ2-7
size: -
CDR3: CASSGLAGSLPLGEQYF
DNA: TGTGCCAGCAGTGGTCTAGCGGGGTCCCTACCCCTAGGAGAGCAGTACTTC

V: TRBV20-1
D: -
J: TRBJ1-2
size: -
CDR3: CSGQANYGYTF
DNA: TGCAGTGGCCAGGCGAACTATGGCTACACCTTC

V: TRBV11-3
D: TRBD2
J: TRBJ2-3
size: -
CDR3: CASSSSGGGATQYF
DNA: TGTGCCAGCAGTTCTAGCGGGGGCGGTGCTACGCAGTATTTT

V: TRBV20-1
D: TRBD1
J: TRBJ2-7
size: few
CDR3: CSARAQGSYEQYF
DNA: TGCAGTGCTAGAGCACAGGGGTCCTACGAGCAGTACTTC

V: TRBV21-1
D: -
J: TRBJ2-7
size: many
CDR3: CASSCRVPVHSWEQYF
DNA: TGTGCCAGCAGCTGCCGGGTCCCAGTTCACTCCTGGGAGCAGTACTTC

V: TRBV6-2/TRBV6-3
D: TRBD2
J: TRBJ2-1
size: -
CDR3: CASTARREVTDEQFF
DNA: TGTGCCAGCACCGCCCGGCGGGAGGTGACGGATGAGCAGTTCTTC